This T cell receptor beta chain was recorded in a study of blood T cell repertoires in COVID-19. Study in general: The study drew acute and convalescent COVID-19 samples from the United States, Italy and Spain. PBMCs, B-cell-depleted T cells, or T cells were the source of the cDNA or gDNA that made up the material.

The authors' processing: Counts of nucleated cells, estimated from reference gene primer amplification, were obtained. The protocol was immunoSEQ multiplex PCR, while the TCRdb copy is restricted to in-frame clones and leaves out a portion. The DNA was the basis for D and trimming; V, J and clone size are from that table. The sample holds almost 25,000 clones, around 83% seen once. The TCR sequence derives from a human donor in a cohort sampled during active COVID-19. The sequencing input was peripheral blood.

For the CDR3, the DNA is TGTGCCAGCAGCCCGTGGACAGCCTCCACAGATACGCAGTATTTT. Protein product: CASSPWTASTDTQYF. The chain recombines TRBV5-5 with TRBJ2-3, with D possibly being TRBD1 (6 bases). The CDR3 extends over 15 amino acids. The germline gives CDR1 SGHKS, CDR2 YYEKEE (reference sequence). V was shortened by 4 bases and J by 2 bases, with 14 bases between the two germline ends.